This note documents a single TCR beta chain sequence. Antigen: not known. The data derive from a study of radiotherapy plus CTLA-4 blockade in lung cancer. Points from the study as a whole: Reportedly, early blood T cell clone dynamics best predicted response, with interferon-beta.

Some clones are missing from TCRdb's copy, which holds only in-frame ones; the method was immunoSEQ multiplex PCR. Of tens of thousands of clones in the sample, roughly 81% were seen once. Trimming removed 4 bases at V and 2 bases at J, with 17 bases between. This CDR3 region has 16 residues. Germline loops: CDR1 MGHDK, CDR2 SYGVNS. The TCR was taken from a human donor with non-small cell lung cancer whose response to radiotherapy plus ipilimumab could not be evaluated. Material: peripheral blood, obtained from a patient treated with radiotherapy plus ipilimumab. This chain uses TRBV25-1 with TRBJ1-2; the D gene is possibly TRBD1 (5 bases). CDR3 in amino acids: CASSGSSPTVNYGYTF. DNA of the CDR3: TGTGCCAGCAGTGGATCCTCCCCGACAGTGAACTATGGCTACACCTTC.